These 23 T cell receptor beta chains were sequenced from one sample in a study of T cells in Graves' hyperthyroidism and ophthalmopathy. Amplified regions were TCR beta CDR3 sequences from RNA transcripts. An initial round of RT-PCR targeting the TCR CDR3 relied on the HTBI primer set. Using its own MiXCR run on the multiplex PCR reads, TCRdb lists one record per CDR3 protein. The sample shows about 660,000 distinct CDR3 sequences, just under 45% of them seen only once. Sequenced sample: peripheral blood or thyroid tissue (not recorded which). The receptors come from an adult man with Graves' disease, either hyperthyroidism or ophthalmopathy (not recorded which).

This clonotype appeared a few times. V and J are TRBV7-6 and TRBJ2-7; D not certain. Deletions cut 6 bases from V and 0 bases from J, with 15 bases between. Germline V gene data show CDR1 as SGHVS and CDR2 as FNYEAQ. This CDR3 comprises 15 residues. The CDR3: CASRLGLPSSYEQYF. CDR3 bases: TGTGCCAGCAGGCTTGGGCTCCCCAGCTCCTACGAGCAGTACTTC.

This chain joins TRBV19 and TRBJ1-5, with 9 bases fitting TRBD1. Germline lookup yields CDR1 LNHDA and CDR2 SQIVND (reference sequence). V shed 3 bases and J 6 bases; nucleotides not matched to a gene: 3. The CDR3 length is 14 residues. The CDR3 DNA reads as TGTGCCAGTAGTATTTGGACAGGGGCTCAGCCCCAGCATTTT. Protein: CASSIWTGAQPQHF.

The chain recombines TRBV25-1 with TRBJ1-4; D is unresolved. The CDR3 contains 16 residues. V lost 2 bases, J lost 1 base, and 11 bases lay in between. In germline, CDR1 is MGHDK, CDR2 SYGVNS. The CDR3 loop reads CASSEAPEGTNEKLFF. In DNA form, the CDR3 reads TGTGCCAGCAGTGAAGCTCCGGAAGGAACTAATGAAAAACTGTTTTTT.

V and J are TRBV19 and TRBJ1-1; D is unclear. The CDR3 length is 13 residues. Trimming removed 7 bases at V and 1 base at J, with 10 bases between. CDR1 is LNHDA, CDR2 SQIVND, per germline (reference sequence). CDR3 DNA: TGTGCCAGTACCCGGGCCACGAACACTGAAGCTTTCTTT. It translates to CASTRATNTEAFF.

In this sample, this clonotype turned up many times. V and J are TRBV2 and TRBJ1-5; 10 bases line up with TRBD1. CDR1 is SNHLY, CDR2 FYNNEI, per germline. This CDR3 comprises 15 residues. V shed 6 bases and J 4 bases; nucleotides not matched to a gene: 6. The CDR3 here is CASRYDRGPNQPQHF. In DNA form, the CDR3 reads TGTGCCAGCAGATACGACAGGGGGCCAAATCAGCCCCAGCATTTT.

This chain joins TRBV29-1 and TRBJ1-3; D might be TRBD1 (5 bases). V shed 4 bases and J shed 1 base, with 8 bases lying between them. The CDR3 is 13 amino acids. Germline V lookup: CDR1 SQVTM, CDR2 ANQGSEA. In DNA form, the CDR3 reads TGCAGCGTTGTAACAGGTTCTGGAAACACCATATATTTT. This gives the protein CSVVTGSGNTIYF.

This clonotype was detected ten times or more. The chain carries TRBV10-3 and TRBJ1-3; D is possibly TRBD1 (5 bases). Trimming stripped 8 bases from V and 4 bases from J, with 12 bases between. The CDR3 sequence is 13 residues long. The germline CDR1 and CDR2 sequences are ENHRY and SYGVKD. DNA of the CDR3: TGTGCCATCGTTGCAGGGCCAGGAAACACCATATATTTT. This sequence encodes CAIVAGPGNTIYF.

V and J are TRBV20-1 and TRBJ1-5, with 11 bases aligning to TRBD1. The CDR3 is made up of 13 amino acids. Germline V gene sequence: CDR1 DFQATT, CDR2 SNEGSKA (reference sequence). V lost 5 bases, J lost 11 bases, and 8 bases stayed unmatched. CDR3 coding DNA: TGCAGTGCTGGTCTCCAGGGACAGGGGGCCCAGCATTTT. Its translation is CSAGLQGQGAQHF.

The V call is TRBV6-1, the J call TRBJ1-6; 7 bases align to TRBD1. The CDR3 runs to 13 residues. Trimming cost V 8 bases and J 5 bases; bases outside gene matches: 3. CDR1 MNHNS and CDR2 SASEGT come from the germline V gene. The CDR3 loop is CASRDRDNSPLHF. The CDR3 DNA sequence: TGTGCCAGCCGAGACAGGGATAATTCACCCCTCCACTTT.

This clonotype was counted at least ten times. The chain uses TRBV29-1 and TRBJ1-1, with 8 bases aligning to TRBD1. CDR3 length: 14 amino acids. The junction had 8 bases not matched to a gene; V was cut back by 7 bases and J by 1 base. Germline-derived CDR1 and CDR2 are SQVTM and ANQGSEA. CDR3: CSGATGAGNTEAFF. The DNA of the CDR3 is TGCAGCGGTGCGACAGGGGCAGGGAACACTGAAGCTTTCTTT.

This clonotype was detected many times. The chain joins TRBV10-3 to TRBJ1-2, with no clear D. V lost 10 bases and J 6 bases, leaving 9 bases between the germline ends. Germline V lookup: CDR1 ENHRY, CDR2 SYGVKD. CDR3 length: 10 amino acids. CDR3 nucleotides: TGTGCCAGCAGAGACAATGGCTACACCTTC. This codes for CASRDNGYTF.

For this clonotype: It may be a read error: a sequence one base away is much more abundant. V is TRBV2 and J is TRBJ1-2; 10 nucleotides match TRBD1. The CDR3 sequence is 15 residues long. V was pared by 5 bases and J by 2 bases, with 5 bases of the junction left unmatched. Germline-derived CDR1 and CDR2 are SNHLY and FYNNEI. CDR3 nucleotides: TGTGCCAGCAGTCCGGGACAGGGGCGGAACTATGGCTACACCTTC. Translated, it gives CASSPGQGRNYGYTF. Looking up the rest from reference TRBV2 and TRBJ1-2 gives the full variable domain: EPEVTQTPSHQVTQMGQEVILRCVPISNHLYFYWYRQILGQKVEFLVSFYNNEISEKSEIFDDQFSVERPDGSNFTLKIRSTKLEDSAMYFCASSPGQGRNYGYTFGSGTRLTVV.

This chain connects TRBV24-1 to TRBJ1-2; 7 bases agree with TRBD1. V lost 5 bases to trimming and J lost 4 bases; unmatched junction nucleotides: 3. This CDR3 region has 13 residues. From germline, CDR1 is KGHDR and CDR2 SFDVKD. CDR3 protein: CATSGAGGYGYTF. CDR3 nucleotide sequence: TGTGCCACCAGTGGGGCAGGGGGCTATGGCTACACCTTC.

The chain couples TRBV7-2 to TRBJ2-5; 9 bases match TRBD1. After removal of 5 bases from V and 4 bases from J, the junction contained 8 bases not matched to a gene. Germline loops: CDR1 SGHTA, CDR2 FQGNSA. The CDR3 has 15 residues. The CDR3 nucleotides read TGTGCCAGCAGCCGGACAGGGGTGTTGGCAGAGACCCAGTACTTC. This gives the protein CASSRTGVLAETQYF.

This chain joins TRBV5-1 and TRBJ1-6; a possible D gene is TRBD1 (6 bases). This CDR3 has 15 amino acids. Trimming took off 3 bases at V and 8 bases at J, with 15 bases between the two ends. Germline values: CDR1 SGHRS, CDR2 YFSETQ. CDR3 protein: CASSSTDSLYSPLHF. As DNA, the CDR3 is TGCGCCAGCAGCTCAACGGACAGCCTTTATTCACCCCTCCACTTT.

The CDR3 is CSVEDPRGRGPNEKLFF. The DNA of the CDR3 is TGCAGCGTTGAAGATCCGAGGGGGAGGGGGCCAAATGAAAAACTGTTTTTT. The chain joins TRBV29-1 to TRBJ1-4; TRBD1 aligns across 7 bases. The CDR3 contains 17 residues. Germline values: CDR1 SQVTM, CDR2 ANQGSEA. V lost 0 bases and J lost 5; bases outside the gene matches: 12.

This chain joins TRBV2 and TRBJ1-4; 8 bases map to TRBD1. The CDR3 length is 15 residues. Germline V gives CDR1 SNHLY, CDR2 FYNNEI. The ends lost 5 bases at V and 8 bases at J; junction bases unmatched: 10. Here the CDR3 reads CASSFSDRVGEKLFF. As DNA, the CDR3 is TGTGCCAGCAGTTTCTCGGACAGGGTAGGGGAAAAACTGTTTTTT. Looking up the rest from reference TRBV2 and TRBJ1-4 gives the full variable domain: EPEVTQTPSHQVTQMGQEVILRCVPISNHLYFYWYRQILGQKVEFLVSFYNNEISEKSEIFDDQFSVERPDGSNFTLKIRSTKLEDSAMYFCASSFSDRVGEKLFFGSGTQLSVL.

Many counts were recorded for this clonotype. V usage is TRBV7-2 and J usage is TRBJ1-6, with D perhaps matching TRBD1 (6 bases). The V end was cut by 1 base, the J end by 3 bases, with 10 bases between. Germline CDR1 is SGHTA and CDR2 is FQGNSA. The CDR3 runs to 16 residues. CDR3 DNA sequence: TGTGCCAGCAGCTTAGGCGGGGGCTACTATAATTCACCCCTCCACTTT. Its protein is CASSLGGGYYNSPLHF.

Points on this clonotype: A much larger clone differs by one base, so this may be a read error. V usage is TRBV7-6 and J usage is TRBJ2-5; D may correspond to TRBD1 or TRBD2 (5 bases each). CDR3 size: 12 residues. Looked up from germline, CDR1 is SGHVS and CDR2 is FNYEAQ. Deletions cut 6 bases from V and 5 bases from J, with 10 bases between. This CDR3 is CASRRGGETQYF. The CDR3 DNA follows: TGTGCCAGCAGGAGGGGTGGCGAGACCCAGTACTTC.

At least ten counts were recorded for this clonotype. The rearrangement joins TRBV7-8 to TRBJ2-7, with D maybe TRBD1 (6 bases). There are 14 residues in the CDR3. Trimming removed 5 bases from V and 3 bases from J, with 14 bases in between. Germline V gene sequence: CDR1 SGHVS, CDR2 FQNEAQ. This chain's CDR3 is CASSRGIGVYEQYF. In nucleotides, the CDR3 is TGTGCCAGCAGCAGGGGGATTGGGGTCTACGAGCAGTACTTC.

The V and J genes are TRBV2 and TRBJ1-1, with 7 bases identical to TRBD1. J gave up 3 bases and V 6 bases, and 4 bases lay outside the gene matches. The V gene's germline CDR1 is SNHLY and CDR2 FYNNEI. The CDR3 is 13 amino acids. CDR3: CASRGGRDTEAFF. The CDR3 nucleotides read TGTGCCAGCAGAGGGGGCCGGGACACTGAAGCTTTCTTT.

A few counts support this clonotype. The chain carries TRBV14 and TRBJ1-2; no firm D call. Germline loops: CDR1 SGHDN, CDR2 FVKESK. Trimming shortened V by 8 bases and J by 6 bases, and 13 bases separated the two germline ends. The CDR3 extends over 12 amino acids. The CDR3 sequence is CASSPVGNGYTF. The CDR3 coding sequence is TGTGCCAGCTCACCTGTGGGGAATGGCTACACCTTC.

The genes are TRBV6-5 and TRBJ2-5; weak D call: TRBD1 (5 bases). CDR1 is MNHEY and CDR2 is SVGAGI in the germline V gene. With 4 bases removed from V and 5 bases from J, the gap between germline ends came to 14 bases. The CDR3 is 14 amino acids. DNA of the CDR3: TGTGCCAGCAGTTTATCACAGGTCCGCGAGACCCAGTACTTC. As protein: CASSLSQVRETQYF.